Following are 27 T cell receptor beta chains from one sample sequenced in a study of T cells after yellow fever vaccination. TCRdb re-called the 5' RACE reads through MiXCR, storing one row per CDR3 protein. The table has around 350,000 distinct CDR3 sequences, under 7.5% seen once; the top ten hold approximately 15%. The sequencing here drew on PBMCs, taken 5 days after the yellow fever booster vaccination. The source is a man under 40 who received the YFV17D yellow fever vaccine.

For the CDR3, the DNA is TGTGCCAGCAGTCCTCGGGACAACACAGATACGCAGTATTTT. Translated: CASSPRDNTDTQYF. The V and J genes are TRBV12-3 or TRBV12-4 and TRBJ2-3; perhaps TRBD1 as D (6 bases). The CDR3 contains 14 residues. V was pared by 5 bases and J by 2 bases, with 11 bases between.

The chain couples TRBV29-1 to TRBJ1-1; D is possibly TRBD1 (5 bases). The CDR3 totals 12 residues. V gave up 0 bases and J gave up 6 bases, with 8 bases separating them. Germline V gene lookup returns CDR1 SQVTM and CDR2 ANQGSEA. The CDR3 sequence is CSVEDRDAEAFF. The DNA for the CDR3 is TGCAGCGTTGAAGATAGGGACGCTGAAGCTTTCTTT.

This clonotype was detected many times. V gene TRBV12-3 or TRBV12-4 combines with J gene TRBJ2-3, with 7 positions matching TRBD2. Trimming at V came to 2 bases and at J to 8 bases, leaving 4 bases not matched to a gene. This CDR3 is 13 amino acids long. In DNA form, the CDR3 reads TGTGCCAGCAGTTTAAGGGCTAGCGGTACGCAGTATTTT. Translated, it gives CASSLRASGTQYF.

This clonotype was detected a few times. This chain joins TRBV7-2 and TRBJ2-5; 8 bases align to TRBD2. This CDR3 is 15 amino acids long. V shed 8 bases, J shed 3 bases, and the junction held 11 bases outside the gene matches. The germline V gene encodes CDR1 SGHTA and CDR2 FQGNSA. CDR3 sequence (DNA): TGTGCCAGCCGAAGCATAGCGGGACCGAAAGAGACCCAGTACTTC. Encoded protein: CASRSIAGPKETQYF.

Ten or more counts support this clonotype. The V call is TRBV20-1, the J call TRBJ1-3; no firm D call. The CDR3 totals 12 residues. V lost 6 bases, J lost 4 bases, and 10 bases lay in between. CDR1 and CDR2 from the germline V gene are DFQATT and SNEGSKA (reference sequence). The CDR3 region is CSATSRGNTIYF. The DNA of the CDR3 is TGCAGTGCCACAAGCCGCGGAAACACCATATATTTT.

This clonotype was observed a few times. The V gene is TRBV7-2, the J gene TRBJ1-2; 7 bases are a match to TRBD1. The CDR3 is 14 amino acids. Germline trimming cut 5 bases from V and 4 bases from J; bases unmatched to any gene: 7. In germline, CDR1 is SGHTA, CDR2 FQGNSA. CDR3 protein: CASSRDRVPYGYTF. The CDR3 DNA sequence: TGTGCCAGCAGCAGAGACAGGGTCCCCTATGGCTACACCTTC.

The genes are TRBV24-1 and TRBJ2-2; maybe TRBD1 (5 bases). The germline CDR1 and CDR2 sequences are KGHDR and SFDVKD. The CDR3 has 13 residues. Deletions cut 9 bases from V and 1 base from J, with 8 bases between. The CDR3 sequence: CATADRNTGELFF. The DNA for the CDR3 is TGTGCCACCGCCGACAGGAACACCGGGGAGCTGTTTTTT.

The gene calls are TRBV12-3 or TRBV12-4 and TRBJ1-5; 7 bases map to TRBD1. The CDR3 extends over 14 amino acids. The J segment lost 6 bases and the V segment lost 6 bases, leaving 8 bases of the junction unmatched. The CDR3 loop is CASSHDRASQPQHF. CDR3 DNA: TGTGCCAGCAGCCACGACAGGGCTTCTCAGCCCCAGCATTTT.

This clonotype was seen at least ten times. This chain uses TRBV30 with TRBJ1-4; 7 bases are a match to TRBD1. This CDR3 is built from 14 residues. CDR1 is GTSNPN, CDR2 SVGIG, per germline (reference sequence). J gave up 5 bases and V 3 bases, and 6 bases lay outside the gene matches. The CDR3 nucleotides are TGTGCCTGGAGCCGGACAGGTGGAAATGAAAAACTGTTTTTT. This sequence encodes CAWSRTGGNEKLFF.

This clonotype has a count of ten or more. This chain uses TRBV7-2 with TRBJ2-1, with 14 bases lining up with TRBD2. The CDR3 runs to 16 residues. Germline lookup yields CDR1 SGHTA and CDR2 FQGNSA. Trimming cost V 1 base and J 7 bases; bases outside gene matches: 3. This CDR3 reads CASSLGLAGGENEQFF. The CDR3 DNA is TGTGCCAGCAGCTTAGGACTAGCGGGAGGGGAAAATGAGCAGTTCTTC.

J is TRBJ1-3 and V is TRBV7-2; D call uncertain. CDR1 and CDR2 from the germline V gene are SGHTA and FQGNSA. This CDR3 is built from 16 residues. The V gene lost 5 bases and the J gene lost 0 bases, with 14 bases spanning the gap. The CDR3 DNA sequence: TGTGCCAGCAGCCGAGGAAGGGCTCGCTCTGGAAACACCATATATTTT. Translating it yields CASSRGRARSGNTIYF.

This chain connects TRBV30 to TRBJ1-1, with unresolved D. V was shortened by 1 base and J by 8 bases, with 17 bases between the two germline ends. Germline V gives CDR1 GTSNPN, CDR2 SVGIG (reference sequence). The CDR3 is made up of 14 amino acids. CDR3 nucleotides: TGTGCCTGGAGTGGGGAACCCCGTTGGAGGGAAGCTTTCTTT. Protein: CAWSGEPRWREAFF.

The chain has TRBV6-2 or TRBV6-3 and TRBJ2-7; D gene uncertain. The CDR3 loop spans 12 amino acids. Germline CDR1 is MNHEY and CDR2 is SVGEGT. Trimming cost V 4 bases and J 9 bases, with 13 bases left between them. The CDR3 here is CASSLLRHGQYF. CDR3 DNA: TGTGCCAGCAGTTTACTCCGTCACGGGCAGTACTTC.

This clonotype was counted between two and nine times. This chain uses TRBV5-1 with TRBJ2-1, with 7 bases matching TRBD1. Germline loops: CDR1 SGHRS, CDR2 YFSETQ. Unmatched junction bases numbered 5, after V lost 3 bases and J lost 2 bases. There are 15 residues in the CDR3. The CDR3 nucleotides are TGCGCCAGCAGCTGGGCGACAGGGACCTACAATGAGCAGTTCTTC. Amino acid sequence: CASSWATGTYNEQFF.

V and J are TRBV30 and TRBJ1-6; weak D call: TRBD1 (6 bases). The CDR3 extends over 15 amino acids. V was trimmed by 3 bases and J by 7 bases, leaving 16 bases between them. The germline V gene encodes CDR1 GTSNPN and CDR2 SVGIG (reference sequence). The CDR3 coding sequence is TGTGCCTGGAGGGACAGACTTAGGGGAAATTCACCCCTCCACTTT. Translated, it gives CAWRDRLRGNSPLHF.

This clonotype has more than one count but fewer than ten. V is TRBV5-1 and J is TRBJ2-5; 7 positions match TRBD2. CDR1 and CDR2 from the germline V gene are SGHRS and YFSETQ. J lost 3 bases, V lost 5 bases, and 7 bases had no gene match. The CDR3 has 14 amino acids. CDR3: CASRPRDYKETQYF. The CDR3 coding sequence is TGCGCCAGCAGGCCCCGGGACTACAAAGAGACCCAGTACTTC.

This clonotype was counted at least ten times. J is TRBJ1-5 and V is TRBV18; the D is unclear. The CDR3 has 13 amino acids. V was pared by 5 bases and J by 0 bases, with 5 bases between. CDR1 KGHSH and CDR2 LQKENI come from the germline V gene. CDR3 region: CASSSDSNQPQHF. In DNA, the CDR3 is TGTGCCAGCTCAAGCGATAGCAATCAGCCCCAGCATTTT.

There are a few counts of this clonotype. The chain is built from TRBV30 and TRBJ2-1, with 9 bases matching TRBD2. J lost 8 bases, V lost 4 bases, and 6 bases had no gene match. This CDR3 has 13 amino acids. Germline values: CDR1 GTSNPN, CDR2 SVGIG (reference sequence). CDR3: CAWKGGRADEQFF. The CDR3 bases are TGTGCCTGGAAAGGCGGGAGGGCGGATGAGCAGTTCTTC.

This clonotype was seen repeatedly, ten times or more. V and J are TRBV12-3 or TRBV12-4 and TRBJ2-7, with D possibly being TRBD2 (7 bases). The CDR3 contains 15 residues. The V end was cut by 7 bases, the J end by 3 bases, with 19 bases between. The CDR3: CASNLGGGYIYEQYF. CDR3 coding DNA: TGTGCCAGCAACCTTGGCGGGGGCTACATCTACGAGCAGTACTTC.

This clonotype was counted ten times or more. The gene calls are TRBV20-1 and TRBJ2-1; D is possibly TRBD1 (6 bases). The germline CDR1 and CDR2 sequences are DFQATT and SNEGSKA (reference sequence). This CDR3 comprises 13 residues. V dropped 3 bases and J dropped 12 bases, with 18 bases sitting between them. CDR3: CSASPFGGAGQFF. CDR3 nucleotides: TGCAGTGCTAGCCCCTTTGGGGGCGCCGGGCAGTTCTTC.

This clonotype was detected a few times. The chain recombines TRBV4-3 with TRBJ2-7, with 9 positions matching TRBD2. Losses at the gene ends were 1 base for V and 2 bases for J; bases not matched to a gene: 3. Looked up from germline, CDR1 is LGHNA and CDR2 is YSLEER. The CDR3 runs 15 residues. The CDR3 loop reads CASSQVPSGAYEQYF. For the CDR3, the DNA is TGCGCCAGCAGCCAAGTACCTAGCGGGGCCTACGAGCAGTACTTC.

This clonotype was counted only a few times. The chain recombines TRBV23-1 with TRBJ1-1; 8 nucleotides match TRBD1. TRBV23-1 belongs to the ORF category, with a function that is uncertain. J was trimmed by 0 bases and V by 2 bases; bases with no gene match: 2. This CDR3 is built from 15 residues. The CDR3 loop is CASSQQGALNTEAFF. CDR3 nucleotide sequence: TGCGCCAGCAGTCAACAGGGGGCTCTGAACACTGAAGCTTTCTTT.

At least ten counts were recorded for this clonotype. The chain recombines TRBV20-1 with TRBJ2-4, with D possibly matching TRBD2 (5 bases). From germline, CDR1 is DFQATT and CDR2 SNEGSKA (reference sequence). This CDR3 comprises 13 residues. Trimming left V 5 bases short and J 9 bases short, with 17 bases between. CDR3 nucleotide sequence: TGCAGTGCTCCAGAGGGTTCGAAATCCATTCAGTACTTC. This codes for CSAPEGSKSIQYF.

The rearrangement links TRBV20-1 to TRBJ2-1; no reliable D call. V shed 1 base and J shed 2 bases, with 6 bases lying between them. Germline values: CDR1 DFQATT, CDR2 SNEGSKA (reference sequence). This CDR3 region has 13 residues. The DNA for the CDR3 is TGCAGTGCTAGAGGGGTGCCCTACAATGAGCAGTTCTTC. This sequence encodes CSARGVPYNEQFF.

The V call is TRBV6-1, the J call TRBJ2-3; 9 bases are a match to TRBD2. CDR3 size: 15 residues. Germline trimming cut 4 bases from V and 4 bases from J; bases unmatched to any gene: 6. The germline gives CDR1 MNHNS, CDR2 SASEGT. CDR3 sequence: CASSAPGLAPDTQYF. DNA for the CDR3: TGTGCCAGCAGTGCGCCGGGACTAGCCCCAGATACGCAGTATTTT.

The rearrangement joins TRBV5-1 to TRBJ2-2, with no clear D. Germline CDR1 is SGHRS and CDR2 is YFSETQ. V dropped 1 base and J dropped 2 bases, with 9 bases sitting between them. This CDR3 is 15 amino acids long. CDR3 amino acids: CASSLSLFNTGELFF. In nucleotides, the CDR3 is TGCGCCAGCAGCTTGTCGCTCTTTAACACCGGGGAGCTGTTTTTT.

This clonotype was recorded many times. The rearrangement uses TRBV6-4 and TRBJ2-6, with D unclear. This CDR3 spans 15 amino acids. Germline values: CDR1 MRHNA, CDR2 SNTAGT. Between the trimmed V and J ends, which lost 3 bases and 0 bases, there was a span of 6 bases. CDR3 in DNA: TGTGCCAGCAGTGAAACCAGCTCTGGGGCCAACGTCCTGACTTTC. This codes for CASSETSSGANVLTF.